One TCR beta chain is described in this entry. This record belongs to a study of blood T cell repertoires in COVID-19. This CDR3 contains 15 residues. Trimming cost V 0 bases and J 3 bases; bases outside gene matches: 0. CDR1 and CDR2 (germline): SGHNT, YENEEA. The method was immunoSEQ multiplex PCR; TCRdb's version includes in-frame clones alone and lacks a portion of them. Of 300,000 to 400,000 clones listed, roughly 90% are singletons. The chain is built from TRBV11-3 and TRBJ2-1; the match to TRBD2 covers 9 bases. The clonotype comes from a woman aged 25 to 39 with COVID-19, enrolled during active disease. The sequenced sample was peripheral blood. The CDR3 protein is CASSLETSGYNEQFF. CDR3 bases: TGTGCCAGCAGCTTAGAGACTAGCGGCTACAATGAGCAGTTCTTC.